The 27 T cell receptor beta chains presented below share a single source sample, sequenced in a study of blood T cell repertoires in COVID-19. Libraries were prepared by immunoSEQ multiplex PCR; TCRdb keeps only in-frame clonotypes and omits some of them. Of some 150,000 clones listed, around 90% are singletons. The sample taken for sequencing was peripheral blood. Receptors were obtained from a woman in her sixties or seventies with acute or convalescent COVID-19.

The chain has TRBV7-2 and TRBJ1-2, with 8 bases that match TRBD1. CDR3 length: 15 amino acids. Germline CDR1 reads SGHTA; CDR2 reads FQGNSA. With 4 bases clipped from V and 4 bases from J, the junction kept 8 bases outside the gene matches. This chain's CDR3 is CASSSPDRAGYGYTF. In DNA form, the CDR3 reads TGTGCCAGCAGCTCCCCGGACAGGGCTGGCTATGGCTACACCTTC. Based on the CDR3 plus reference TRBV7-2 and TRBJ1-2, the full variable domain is GAGVSQSPSNKVTEKGKDVELRCDPISGHTALYWYRQSLGQGLEFLIYFQGNSAPDKSGLPSDRFSAERTGGSVSTLTIQRTQQEDSAVYLCASSSPDRAGYGYTFGSGTRLTVV.

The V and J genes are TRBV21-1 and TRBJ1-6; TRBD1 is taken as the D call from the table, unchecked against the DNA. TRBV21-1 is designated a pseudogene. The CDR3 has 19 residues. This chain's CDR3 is CASRTVWSVISSYNSPLHF. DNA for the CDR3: TGTGCCAGCCGTACAGTATGGTCAGTCATTAGCTCCTATAATTCACCCCTCCACTTT.

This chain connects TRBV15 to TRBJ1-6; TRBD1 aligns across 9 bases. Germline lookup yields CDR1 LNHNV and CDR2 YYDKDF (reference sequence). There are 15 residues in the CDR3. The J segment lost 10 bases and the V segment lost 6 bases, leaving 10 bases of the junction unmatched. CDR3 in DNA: TGTGCCACCAGGTTGGGACAGGGCTTAGGCTCACCCCTCCACTTT. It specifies CATRLGQGLGSPLHF.

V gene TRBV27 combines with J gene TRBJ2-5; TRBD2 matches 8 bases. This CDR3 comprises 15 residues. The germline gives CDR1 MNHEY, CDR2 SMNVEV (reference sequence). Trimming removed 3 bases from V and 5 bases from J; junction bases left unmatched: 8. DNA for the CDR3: TGTGCCAGCAGTTTGTGGCGGGGGGATGGTGAGACCCAGTACTTC. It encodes CASSLWRGDGETQYF.

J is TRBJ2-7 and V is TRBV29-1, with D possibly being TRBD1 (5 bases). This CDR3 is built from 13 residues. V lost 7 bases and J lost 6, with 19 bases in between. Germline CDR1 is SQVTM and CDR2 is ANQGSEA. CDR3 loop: CSAEVARATEQYF. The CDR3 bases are TGCAGCGCCGAGGTGGCCAGGGCGACCGAGCAGTACTTC.

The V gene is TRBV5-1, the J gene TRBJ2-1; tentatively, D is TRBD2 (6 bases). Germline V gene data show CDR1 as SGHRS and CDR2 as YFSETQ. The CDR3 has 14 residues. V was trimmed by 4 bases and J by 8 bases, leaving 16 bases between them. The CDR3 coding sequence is TGCGCCAGCAGCCCGGAAGGAGGGCGGGATGAGCAGTTCTTC. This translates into CASSPEGGRDEQFF.

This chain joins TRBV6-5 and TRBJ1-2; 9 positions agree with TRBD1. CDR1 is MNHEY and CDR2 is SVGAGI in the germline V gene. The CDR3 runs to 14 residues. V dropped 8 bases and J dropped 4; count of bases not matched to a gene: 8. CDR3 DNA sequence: TGTGCCAGCCTTGGTACACAGGGGGCCTATGGCTACACCTTC. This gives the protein CASLGTQGAYGYTF.

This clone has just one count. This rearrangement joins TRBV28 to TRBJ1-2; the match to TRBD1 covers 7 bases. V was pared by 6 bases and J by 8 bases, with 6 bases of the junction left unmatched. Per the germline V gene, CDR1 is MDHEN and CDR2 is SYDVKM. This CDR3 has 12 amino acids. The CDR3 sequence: CASRPDREGYTF. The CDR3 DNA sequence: TGTGCCAGCAGACCCGACAGGGAAGGCTACACCTTC.

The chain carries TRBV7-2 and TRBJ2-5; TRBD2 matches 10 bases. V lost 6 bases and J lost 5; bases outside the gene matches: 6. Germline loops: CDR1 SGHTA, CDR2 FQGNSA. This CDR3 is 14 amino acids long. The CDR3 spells CASRKRGGQETQYF. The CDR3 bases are TGTGCCAGCAGGAAGCGGGGGGGCCAGGAGACCCAGTACTTC.

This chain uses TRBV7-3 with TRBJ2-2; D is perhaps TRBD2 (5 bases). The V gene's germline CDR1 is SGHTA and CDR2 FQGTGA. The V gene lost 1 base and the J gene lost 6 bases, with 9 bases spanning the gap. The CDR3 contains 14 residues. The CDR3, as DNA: TGTGCCAGCAGCTTAAGGCCTAGCCCCGGGGAGCTGTTTTTT. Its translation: CASSLRPSPGELFF.

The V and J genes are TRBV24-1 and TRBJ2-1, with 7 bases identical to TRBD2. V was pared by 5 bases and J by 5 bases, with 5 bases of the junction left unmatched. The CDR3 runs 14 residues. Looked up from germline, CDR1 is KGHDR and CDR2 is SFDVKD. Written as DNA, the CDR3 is TGTGCCACCAGTGCCAAGGGAGGGAACAATGAGCAGTTCTTC. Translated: CATSAKGGNNEQFF.

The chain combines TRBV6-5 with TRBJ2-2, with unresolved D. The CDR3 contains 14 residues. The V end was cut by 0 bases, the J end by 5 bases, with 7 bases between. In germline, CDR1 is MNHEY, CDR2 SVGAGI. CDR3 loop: CASSYSLTTGELFF. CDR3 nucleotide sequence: TGTGCCAGCAGTTACTCGTTAACTACCGGGGAGCTGTTTTTT.

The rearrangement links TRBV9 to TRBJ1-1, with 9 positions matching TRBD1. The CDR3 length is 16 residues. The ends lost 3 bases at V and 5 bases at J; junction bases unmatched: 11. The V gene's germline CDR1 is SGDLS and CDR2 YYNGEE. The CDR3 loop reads CASSARTGDTGTEAFF. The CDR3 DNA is TGTGCCAGCAGCGCTCGGACAGGGGATACGGGGACTGAAGCTTTCTTT.

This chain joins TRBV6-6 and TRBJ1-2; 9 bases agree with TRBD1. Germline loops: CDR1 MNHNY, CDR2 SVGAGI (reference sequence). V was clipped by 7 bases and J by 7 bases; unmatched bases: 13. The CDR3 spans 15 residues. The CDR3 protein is CASTSQPRDRAGYTF. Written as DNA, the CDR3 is TGTGCCAGCACTTCACAACCCCGGGACAGGGCTGGCTACACCTTC.

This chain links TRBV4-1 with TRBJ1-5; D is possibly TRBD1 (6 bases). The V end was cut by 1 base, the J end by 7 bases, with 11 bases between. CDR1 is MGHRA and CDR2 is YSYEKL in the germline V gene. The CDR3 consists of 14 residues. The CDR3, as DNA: TGCGCCAGCAGCCAAGTGGCAGGGGACCAGCCCCAGCATTTT. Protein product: CASSQVAGDQPQHF.

CDR3 coding DNA: TGTGCCATCTCTAGCGGGGGGCAAACGGTTGAGCAGTTCTTC. Its translation: CAISSGGQTVEQFF. This chain connects TRBV10-3 to TRBJ2-1, with 11 bases identical to TRBD2. Germline trimming cut 8 bases from V and 9 bases from J; bases unmatched to any gene: 9. CDR3 length equals 14 residues. Germline CDR1 ENHRY, CDR2 SYGVKD.

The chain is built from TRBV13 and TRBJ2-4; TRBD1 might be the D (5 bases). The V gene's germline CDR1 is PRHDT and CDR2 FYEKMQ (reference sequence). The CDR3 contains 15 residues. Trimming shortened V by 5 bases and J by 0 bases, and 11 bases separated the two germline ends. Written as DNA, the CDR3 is TGTGCCAGCAGCCCGACAGATCTAGCCAAAAACATTCAGTACTTC. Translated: CASSPTDLAKNIQYF.

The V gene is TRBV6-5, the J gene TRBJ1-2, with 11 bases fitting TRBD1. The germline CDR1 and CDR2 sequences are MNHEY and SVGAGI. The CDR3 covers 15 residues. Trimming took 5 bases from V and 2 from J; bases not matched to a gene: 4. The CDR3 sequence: CASSSRDRGNYGYTF. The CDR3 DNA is TGTGCCAGCAGTAGCCGGGACAGGGGGAACTATGGCTACACCTTC.

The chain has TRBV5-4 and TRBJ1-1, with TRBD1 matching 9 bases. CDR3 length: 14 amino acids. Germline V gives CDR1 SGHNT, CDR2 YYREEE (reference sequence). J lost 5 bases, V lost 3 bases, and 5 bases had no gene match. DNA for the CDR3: TGTGCCAGCAGCTCCGGGACAGGGTGGACTGAAGCTTTCTTT. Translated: CASSSGTGWTEAFF.

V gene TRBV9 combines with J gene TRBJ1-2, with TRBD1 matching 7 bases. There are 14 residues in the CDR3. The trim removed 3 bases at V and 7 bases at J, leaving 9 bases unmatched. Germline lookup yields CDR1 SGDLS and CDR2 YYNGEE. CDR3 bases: TGTGCCAGCAGCGCCGCCGGGACAGTCTCTGGCTACACCTTC. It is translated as CASSAAGTVSGYTF. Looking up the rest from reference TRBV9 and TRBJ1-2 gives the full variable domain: DSGVTQTPKHLITATGQRVTLRCSPRSGDLSVYWYQQSLDQGLQFLIQYYNGEERAKGNILERFSAQQFPDLHSELNLSSLELGDSALYFCASSAAGTVSGYTFGSGTRLTVV.

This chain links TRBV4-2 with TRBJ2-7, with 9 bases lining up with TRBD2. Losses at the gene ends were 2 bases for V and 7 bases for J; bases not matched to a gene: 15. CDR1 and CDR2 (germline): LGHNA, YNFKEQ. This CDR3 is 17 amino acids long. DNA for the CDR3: TGTGCCAGCAGCCAAAACGGCGGGATAGCGGGAGACCAGGAGCAGTACTTC. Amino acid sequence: CASSQNGGIAGDQEQYF.

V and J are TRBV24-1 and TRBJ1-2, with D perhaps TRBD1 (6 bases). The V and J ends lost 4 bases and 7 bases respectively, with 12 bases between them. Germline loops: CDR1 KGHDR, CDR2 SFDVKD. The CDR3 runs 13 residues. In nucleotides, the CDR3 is TGTGCCACCAGTGAGCCAGGGGCGGGTGGCTACACCTTC. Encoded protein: CATSEPGAGGYTF.

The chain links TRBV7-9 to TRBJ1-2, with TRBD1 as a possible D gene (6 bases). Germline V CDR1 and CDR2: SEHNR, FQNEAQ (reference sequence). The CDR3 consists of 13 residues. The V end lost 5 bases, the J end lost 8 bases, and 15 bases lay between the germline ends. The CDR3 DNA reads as TGTGCCAGCAGCGAGAGACAGGTTCAAGGCTACACCTTC. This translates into CASSERQVQGYTF.

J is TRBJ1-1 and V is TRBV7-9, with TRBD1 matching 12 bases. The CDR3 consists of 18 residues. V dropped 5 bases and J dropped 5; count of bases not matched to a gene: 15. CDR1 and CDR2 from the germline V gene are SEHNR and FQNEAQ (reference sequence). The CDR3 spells CASSPPRDRGLGRTEAFF. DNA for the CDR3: TGTGCCAGCAGCCCCCCCCGGGACAGGGGGCTAGGTAGGACTGAAGCTTTCTTT.

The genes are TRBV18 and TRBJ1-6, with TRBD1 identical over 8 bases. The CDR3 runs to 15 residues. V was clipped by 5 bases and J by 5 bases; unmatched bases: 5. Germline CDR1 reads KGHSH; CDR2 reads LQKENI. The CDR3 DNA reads TGTGCCAGCTCATCAGACAGGGGTAATAATTCACCCCTCCACTTT. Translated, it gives CASSSDRGNNSPLHF.

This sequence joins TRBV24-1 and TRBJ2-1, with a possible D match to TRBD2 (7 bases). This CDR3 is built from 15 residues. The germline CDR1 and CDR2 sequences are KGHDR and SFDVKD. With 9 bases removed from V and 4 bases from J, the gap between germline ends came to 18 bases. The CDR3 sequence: CATSTGGPKYNEQFF. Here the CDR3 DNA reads TGTGCCACCTCAACGGGGGGCCCCAAATACAATGAGCAGTTCTTC.

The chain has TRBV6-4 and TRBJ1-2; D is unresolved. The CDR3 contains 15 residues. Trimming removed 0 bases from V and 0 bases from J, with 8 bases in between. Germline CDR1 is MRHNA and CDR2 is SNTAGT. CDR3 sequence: CASSDSGGSNYGYTF. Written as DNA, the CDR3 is TGTGCCAGCAGTGACTCGGGAGGTTCTAACTATGGCTACACCTTC.